A selection of T cell receptor beta chains follows, all from one sample in a study of cytomegalovirus exposure and HLA in healthy donors. Sequencing was performed with immunoSEQ multiplex PCR; in TCRdb, only in-frame clones are kept and a portion is missing. The sample holds 100,000 to 120,000 clones, around 84% seen once. Sequencing was carried out using PBMCs. These receptor sequences come from a young man in good health and CMV-seronegative. Both conserved end residues are part of each CDR3. The order of the fields is clone size, V gene, D gene, J gene, CDR3 DNA, CDR3 protein. A D gene is named only where the DNA matches it firmly. Expanded clones get a size class; other rows say once, few or many, or leave the size out.

size: NA
V: TRBV18
D: NA
J: TRBJ1-1
DNA: TGTGCCAGCTCACCGGCGGCTGAAGCTTTCTTT
CDR3: CASSPAAEAFF

size: NA
V: TRBV6-5
D: NA
J: TRBJ1-1
DNA: TGTGCCAGCAGAACTGGGCAGTATGAAGCTTTCTTT
CDR3: CASRTGQYEAFF

size: once
V: TRBV5-4
D: NA
J: TRBJ2-3
DNA: TGTGCCAGCAGCTATAAAAAAAGCACAGATACGCAGTATTTT
CDR3: CASSYKKSTDTQYF

size: NA
V: TRBV18
D: TRBD2
J: TRBJ2-7
DNA: TGTGCCAGCTCACCCCCCCGGGGTAGCGGGATCTACGGGCAGTACTTC
CDR3: CASSPPRGSGIYGQYF

size: NA
V: TRBV11-2
D: NA
J: TRBJ1-4
DNA: TGTGCCAGCAGCTTCCGGGGAGTGGAAAAACTGTTTTTT
CDR3: CASSFRGVEKLFF

size: NA
V: TRBV11-2
D: TRBD1
J: TRBJ2-5
DNA: TGTGCCAGCAGCTTAGGGGATATAAGGGGGCGAGAGACCCAGTACTTC
CDR3: CASSLGDIRGRETQYF

size: NA
V: TRBV11-3
D: TRBD1
J: TRBJ2-5
DNA: TGTGCCAGCAGCCAAGGACAGGGTCAAGAGACCCAGTACTTC
CDR3: CASSQGQGQETQYF

size: NA
V: TRBV13
D: TRBD2
J: TRBJ2-7
DNA: TGTGCCAGCAGCGAACTAGACAACCTAGCGGGCCGACGGAACTACGAGCAGTACTTC
CDR3: CASSELDNLAGRRNYEQYF

size: few
V: TRBV7-9
D: NA
J: TRBJ2-3
DNA: TGTGCCAGCAGTCATGGGGGGGCCGATACGCAGTATTTT
CDR3: CASSHGGADTQYF

size: NA
V: TRBV18
D: NA
J: TRBJ1-3
DNA: TGTGCCAGCTCACCAACGGTAGCCAACCTCAACTCTGGAAACACCATATATTTT
CDR3: CASSPTVANLNSGNTIYF

size: NA
V: TRBV7-7
D: NA
J: TRBJ2-7
DNA: TGTGCTAGCAGCCCCAGGGACATCTACGAGCAGTACTTC
CDR3: CASSPRDIYEQYF

size: NA
V: TRBV27
D: NA
J: TRBJ2-7
DNA: TGTGCCAGCAGTTTATCGTACAGGTACTACGAGCAGTACTTC
CDR3: CASSLSYRYYEQYF

size: NA
V: TRBV7-2
D: TRBD1
J: TRBJ2-7
DNA: TGTGCCAGCAGCGTCGGACAGGGTTACTACGAGCAGTACTTC
CDR3: CASSVGQGYYEQYF

size: NA
V: TRBV15
D: NA
J: TRBJ1-5
DNA: TGTGCCACCAGCCCCGAGAGGGACTTAGGGCCCCAGCATTTT
CDR3: CATSPERDLGPQHF

size: NA
V: TRBV4-1
D: TRBD1
J: TRBJ1-5
DNA: TGCGCCAGCAGCCAAGTTCTCGCGACAGGGGGCAATCAGCCCCAGCATTTT
CDR3: CASSQVLATGGNQPQHF

size: NA
V: TRBV4-1
D: TRBD1
J: TRBJ1-6
DNA: TGCGCCAGCAGCCGGACCGACAGGGAGGAGAAGAAGAGTCCCCTCCACTTT
CDR3: CASSRTDREEKKSPLHF

size: NA
V: TRBV11-2
D: NA
J: TRBJ2-5
DNA: TGTGCCAGCAGCTCACTAGGAGGCGAAGAGACCCAGTACTTC
CDR3: CASSSLGGEETQYF